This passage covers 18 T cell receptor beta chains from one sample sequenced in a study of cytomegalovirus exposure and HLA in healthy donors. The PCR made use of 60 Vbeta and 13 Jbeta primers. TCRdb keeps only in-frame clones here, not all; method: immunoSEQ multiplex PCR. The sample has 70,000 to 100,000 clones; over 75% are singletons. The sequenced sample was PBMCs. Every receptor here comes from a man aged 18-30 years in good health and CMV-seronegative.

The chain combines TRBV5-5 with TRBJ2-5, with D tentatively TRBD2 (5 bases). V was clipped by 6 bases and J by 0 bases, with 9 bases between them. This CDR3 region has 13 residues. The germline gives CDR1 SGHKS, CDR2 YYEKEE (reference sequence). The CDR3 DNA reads TGTGCCAGCACCCCGGGGAACCAAGAGACCCAGTACTTC. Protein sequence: CASTPGNQETQYF.

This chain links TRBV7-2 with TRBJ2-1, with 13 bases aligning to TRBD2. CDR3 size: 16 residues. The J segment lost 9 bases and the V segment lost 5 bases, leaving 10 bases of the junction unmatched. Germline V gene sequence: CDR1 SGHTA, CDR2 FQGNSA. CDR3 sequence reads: CASSLQLLAGGPEQFF. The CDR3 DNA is TGTGCCAGCAGCCTACAACTACTAGCGGGGGGGCCTGAGCAGTTCTTC.

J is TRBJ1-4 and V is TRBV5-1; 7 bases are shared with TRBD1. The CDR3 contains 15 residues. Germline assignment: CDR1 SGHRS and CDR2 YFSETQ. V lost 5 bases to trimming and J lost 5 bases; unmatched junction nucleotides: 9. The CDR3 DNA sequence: TGCGCCAGCAGGTCGATAGGGGGCGCCAATGAAAAACTGTTTTTT. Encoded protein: CASRSIGGANEKLFF. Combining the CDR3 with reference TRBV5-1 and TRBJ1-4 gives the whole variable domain KAGVTQTPRYLIKTRGQQVTLSCSPISGHRSVSWYQQTPGQGLQFLFEYFSETQRNKGNFPGRFSGRQFSNSRSEMNVSTLELGDSALYLCASRSIGGANEKLFFGSGTQLSVL.

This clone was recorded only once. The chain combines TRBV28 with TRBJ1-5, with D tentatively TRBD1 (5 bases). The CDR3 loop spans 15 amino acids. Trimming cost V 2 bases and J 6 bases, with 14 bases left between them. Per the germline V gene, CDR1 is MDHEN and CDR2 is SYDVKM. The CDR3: CASSLGLQGGQPQHF. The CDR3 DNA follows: TGTGCCAGCAGTTTAGGATTGCAGGGTGGTCAGCCCCAGCATTTT.

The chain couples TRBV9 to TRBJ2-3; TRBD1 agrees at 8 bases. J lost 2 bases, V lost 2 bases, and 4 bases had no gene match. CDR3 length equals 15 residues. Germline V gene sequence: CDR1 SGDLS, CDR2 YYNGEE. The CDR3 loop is CASSVTGADTDTQYF. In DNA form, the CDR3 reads TGTGCCAGCAGCGTGACAGGGGCGGACACAGATACGCAGTATTTT.

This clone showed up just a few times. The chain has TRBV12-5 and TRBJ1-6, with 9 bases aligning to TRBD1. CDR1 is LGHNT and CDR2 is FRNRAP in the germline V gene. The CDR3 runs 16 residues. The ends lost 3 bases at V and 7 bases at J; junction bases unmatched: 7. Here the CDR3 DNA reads TGTGCTAGTGGTTTTGATGGGACAGGGCAAAATTCACCCCTCCACTTT. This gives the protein CASGFDGTGQNSPLHF.

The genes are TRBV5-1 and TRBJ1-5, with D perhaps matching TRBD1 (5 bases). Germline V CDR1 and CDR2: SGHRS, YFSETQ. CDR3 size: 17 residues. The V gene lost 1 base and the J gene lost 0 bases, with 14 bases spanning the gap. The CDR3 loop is CASSLPRALYSNQPQHF. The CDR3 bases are TGCGCCAGCAGCTTGCCCAGGGCCCTTTATAGCAATCAGCCCCAGCATTTT.

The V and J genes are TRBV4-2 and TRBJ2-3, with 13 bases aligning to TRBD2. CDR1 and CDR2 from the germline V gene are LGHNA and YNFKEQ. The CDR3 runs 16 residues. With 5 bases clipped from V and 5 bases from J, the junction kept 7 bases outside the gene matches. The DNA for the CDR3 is TGTGCCAGCAGCGACCGACTAGCGGGGGGTGGAGATACGCAGTATTTT. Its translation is CASSDRLAGGGDTQYF.

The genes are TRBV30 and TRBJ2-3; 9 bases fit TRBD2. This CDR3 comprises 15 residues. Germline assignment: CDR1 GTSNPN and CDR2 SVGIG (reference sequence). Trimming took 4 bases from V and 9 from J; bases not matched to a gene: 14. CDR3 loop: CAWTPAAGGRGTQYF. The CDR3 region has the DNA TGTGCCTGGACTCCCGCAGCGGGGGGCCGGGGAACGCAGTATTTT.

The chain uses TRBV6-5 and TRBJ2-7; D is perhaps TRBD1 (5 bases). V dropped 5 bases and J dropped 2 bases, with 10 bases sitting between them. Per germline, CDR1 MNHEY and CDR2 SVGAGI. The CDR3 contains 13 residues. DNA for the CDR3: TGTGCCAGCAGTCGATCACAGGCCTACGAGCAGTACTTC. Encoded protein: CASSRSQAYEQYF.

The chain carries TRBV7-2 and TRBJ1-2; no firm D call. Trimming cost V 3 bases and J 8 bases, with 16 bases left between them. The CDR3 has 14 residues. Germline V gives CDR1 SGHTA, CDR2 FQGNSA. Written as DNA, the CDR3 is TGTGCCAGCAGCTTGGGAGGCTCAGTCGGGGGCTACACCTTC. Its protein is CASSLGGSVGGYTF.

Here the CDR3 reads CASSPQTDDLKLFF. In nucleotides, the CDR3 is TGTGCCAGCAGCCCCCAGACAGATGATTTAAAACTGTTTTTT. V gene TRBV14 combines with J gene TRBJ1-4; D possibly corresponds to TRBD1 (5 bases). Per the germline V gene, CDR1 is SGHDN and CDR2 is FVKESK. Trimming shortened V by 4 bases and J by 10 bases, and 16 bases separated the two germline ends. This CDR3 region has 14 residues. Filled out from reference TRBV14 and TRBJ1-4, the complete variable domain reads EAGVTQFPSHSVIEKGQTVTLRCDPISGHDNLYWYRRVMGKEIKFLLHFVKESKQDESGMPNNRFLAERTGGTYSTLKVQPAELEDSGVYFCASSPQTDDLKLFFGSGTQLSVL.

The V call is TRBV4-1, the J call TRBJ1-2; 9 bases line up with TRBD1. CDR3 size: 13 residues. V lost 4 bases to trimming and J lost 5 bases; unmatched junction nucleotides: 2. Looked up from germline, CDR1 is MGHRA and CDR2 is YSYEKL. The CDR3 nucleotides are TGCGCCAGCAGCCCGGGACAGGGTTATGGCTACACCTTC. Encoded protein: CASSPGQGYGYTF.

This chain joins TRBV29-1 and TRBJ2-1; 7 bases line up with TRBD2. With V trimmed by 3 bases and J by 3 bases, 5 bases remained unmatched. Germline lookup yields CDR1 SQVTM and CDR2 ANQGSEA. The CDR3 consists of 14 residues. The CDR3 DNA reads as TGCAGCGTTGACGGGCTAGCGGACTACAATGAGCAGTTCTTC. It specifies CSVDGLADYNEQFF.

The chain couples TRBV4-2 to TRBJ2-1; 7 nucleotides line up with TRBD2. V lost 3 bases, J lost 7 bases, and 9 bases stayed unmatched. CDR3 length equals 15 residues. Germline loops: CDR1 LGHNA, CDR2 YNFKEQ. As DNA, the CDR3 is TGTGCCAGCAGCCAGGCAACTAGCGTAGGGAATGAGCAGTTCTTC. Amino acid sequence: CASSQATSVGNEQFF.

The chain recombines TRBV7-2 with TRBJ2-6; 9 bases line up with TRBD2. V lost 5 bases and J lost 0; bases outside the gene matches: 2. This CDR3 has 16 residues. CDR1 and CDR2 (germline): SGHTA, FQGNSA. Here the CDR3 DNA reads TGTGCCAGCAGCCGCGGGGGGGTCTCTGGGGCCAACGTCCTGACTTTC. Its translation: CASSRGGVSGANVLTF.

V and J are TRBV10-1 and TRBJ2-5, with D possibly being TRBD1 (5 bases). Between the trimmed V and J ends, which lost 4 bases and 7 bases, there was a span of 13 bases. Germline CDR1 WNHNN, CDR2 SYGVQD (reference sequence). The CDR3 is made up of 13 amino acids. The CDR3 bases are TGCGCCAGCAGTGTTCAGGGTGGTAGGACCCAGTACTTC. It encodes CASSVQGGRTQYF.

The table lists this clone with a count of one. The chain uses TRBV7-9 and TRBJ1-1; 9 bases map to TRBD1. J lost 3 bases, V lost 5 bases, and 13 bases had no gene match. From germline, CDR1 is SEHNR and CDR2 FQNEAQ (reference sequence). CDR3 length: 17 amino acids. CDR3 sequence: CASSPTGTGIMDTEAFF. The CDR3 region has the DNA TGTGCCAGCAGCCCGACCGGGACAGGGATTATGGACACTGAAGCTTTCTTT.